The T cell receptor beta chain under discussion was sequenced for a study of blood T cells in healthy people across ages (dated by TCRdb to the mid-2010s). With respect to the entire study: In model experiments, roughly one uniquely barcoded TCR beta cDNA molecule per two T cells was captured by template switching. The donors were split into four age groups: young (average 16 years), middle-aged (39), aged (about 62) and long-lived (over 80). Donors of different ages were randomly distributed across sequencing lanes to avoid experimental bias. For two donors (one aged 18 to 29 and one aged 80 or older), the study analyzed two additional independent replicas of 1 million unique cDNA reads from the same blood draw. Age-related changes in TCR beta repertoire diversity were measured in the study by deep sequencing normalized with unique cDNA molecular identifiers. The paper's findings and limits, for the study overall: Estimates of total diversity based on one million sequenced T cells were regarded as lower bounds and as underestimates. Observed TCR beta diversity correlated strongly with the percentage of naive T cells measured by flow cytometry. Because profiling used bulk unsorted PBMCs, naive and antigen-experienced compartments could not be compared conclusively. Donor CMV infection status was unknown, potentially confounding age-related changes in expanded clonotypes. Compared with the aged group, more naive CD4+ T cells, fewer expanded clones and increased TCR diversity were shown by the long-lived group, suggesting age selection. As age increased, observed TCR beta diversity per million T cells dropped in a roughly linear way, and a significant reduction was already evident by age 40.

Donors were a few dozen systemically healthy Caucasian individuals from Russia aged roughly 6 to 95 years. Each donor gave 8 to 10 milliliters of peripheral blood, drawn into EDTA-treated Vacutainer tubes. Ficoll-Paque density-gradient centrifugation was used to isolate PBMCs, with at least 7 million per sample. Trizol reagent was used to extract total RNA from the PBMCs, yielding at least 6 micrograms per sample. For every donor, an aliquot of PBMCs went through flow cytometry to measure the percentages of naive CD45RAhigh/CD27high T cells. From the cysteine up to the phenylalanine, the CDR3 has a length of 13 residues. Only the CDR3 DNA stays, 39 bases, in frame from base 1. The V end gives up 0 bases and the J end 14 bases, leaving 7 bases in the junction not matched to a gene. CDR1 and CDR2, looked up from the germline V gene, are MNHNS and SASEGT. This clonotype was counted only a few times. Its antigen target is currently unknown. Base qualities are missing; no much larger clone stands one base away.

Receptors were amplified or captured by 5' RACE. Sequencing was carried out with an Illumina HiSeq 2500. A second PCR of roughly 6 to 12 cycles was run with a J-beta primer mix and a sample-barcoded 5' primer. A template-switch 5' adaptor carrying 12 random nucleotides introduced a unique molecular identifier onto each TCR beta cDNA molecule. At least 2.5 million CDR3-containing paired-end reads were obtained from each sample. All of the RNA was converted into first-strand cDNA using the Mint cDNA synthesis kit, with a TRBC-specific oligonucleotide serving as the primer. After uracil-DNA glycosylase treatment, a first 18-cycle PCR used universal primers M1SS and BC2_uni_R on all cDNA. For the original study's pipeline: Each sample was normalized by randomly selecting 1 million high-quality reads, each carrying a distinct molecular identifier. Reads sharing molecular identifiers were discarded rather than binned into consensus sequences. CDR3 identification, clonotype clustering and error correction used MiTCR with a Q25 quality threshold and the strictest error-elimination algorithm. A nonparametric unseen species model with Euler transformation was used to estimate a lower bound on total TCR beta diversity. In-frame beta chains were kept once TCRdb had trimmed the public reads at Q25 with fastp and called clones with MiXCR. Every entry covers one CDR3 protein and lists the most common genes and DNA from its rows. TCRdb's processing, not the authors', yielded these V and J calls. A total of approximately 690,000 distinct CDR3 sequences appear in this sample, about 43% of them only once. The ten largest make up about 30% of the sample.

Recombination linked TRBV6-1 to TRBJ2-4, with TRBD2 matching 7 junction bases. Material: blood. This clonotype was obtained from an elderly man in good health. The CDR3 sequence is CASSEAGYREEYF. The base sequence is TGTGCCAGCAGTGAAGCGGGGTACCGGGAGGAGTACTTC.